This T cell receptor (beta chain) was observed in a study of beta chain features in type 1 diabetes. Regarding the study as a whole: The study found moderately but significantly shorter TCRB CDR3s in all four CD4+ subsets of Type 1 diabetes patients.

About this clone itself: No antigen is known for it.

The study reverse transcribed the entire isolated RNA, so it sequenced expressed TCRB transcripts. Only in-frame clones appear in the TCRdb table, and some are missing; sequencing was by immunoSEQ multiplex PCR. The sample records about 710,000 clones, over 13% being singletons. Sequencing was performed on naive CD4+ T cells from blood. This sequence was found in a man aged 18 to 29 with type 1 diabetes.

The CDR3 is CASSSGQGAPGYTF. The CDR3 region has the DNA TGCGCCAGCAGCTCGGGACAGGGGGCCCCTGGCTACACCTTC. The chain couples TRBV5-1 to TRBJ1-2, with 12 bases lining up with TRBD1. With 3 bases clipped from V and 7 bases from J, the junction kept 4 bases outside the gene matches. This CDR3 is 14 amino acids long. Germline V gene lookup returns CDR1 SGHRS and CDR2 YFSETQ.